The rows below give T cell receptor beta chains drawn from one sample of a study of CD8 T cells in ankylosing spondylitis. TCRdb re-derived calls from the 5' RACE reads in MiXCR, one entry per CDR3 protein. The table includes about 170,000 distinct CDR3 sequences, about 18% detected once. The sample was blood, either unsorted or a sorted T cell fraction (not recorded which). Source of these receptors: a male donor with ankylosing spondylitis or in good health (not recorded which). Each CDR3 is given with its conserved first and last residue. D genes are given only for firm matches. Expanded clones are given a class, and other clones once, few, many or no size at all.

many	TRBD2	TRBV20-1	TRBJ2-3	TGCAGTGCTAGACCGGCTAGCGGGAGCGCCAGAGGGGATGCGCAGTATTTT	CSARPASGSARGDAQYF
many	TRBD1	TRBV15	TRBJ1-2	TGTGCCACCAGCAGAGAAGGGGGGACAGGGGGAATTGATGGCTACACCTTC	CATSREGGTGGIDGYTF
-	-	TRBV4-2	TRBJ1-1	TGTGCCAGCAGCCAAACCCTGGGGCGGAACACTGAAGCTTTCTTT	CASSQTLGRNTEAFF
many	-	TRBV20-1	TRBJ2-2	TGCAGTGCTGCAGACAGAGTCACGAACACCGGGGAGCTGTTTTTT	CSAADRVTNTGELFF
many	-	TRBV20-1	TRBJ1-1	TGCAGTGCTGACAAACAGGGAAACACTGAAGCTTTCTTT	CSADKQGNTEAFF
-	-	TRBV29-1	TRBJ2-3	TGCAGCGTTGAGGTAGCGGATACGCAGTATTTT	CSVEVADTQYF
-	-	TRBV21-1	TRBJ2-4	TGTGCCAGCAGCGCCCTGGGGGGGACAAAGGGGAACTCTCAGTACTTC	CASSALGGTKGNSQYF
-	-	TRBV28	TRBJ2-7	TGTGCCAGCAGTTTAAGGGGGACTACGTATGAGCAGTACTTC	CASSLRGTTYEQYF
many	-	TRBV12-3/TRBV12-4	TRBJ1-1	TGTGCCAGCAGCCTAGGGGAGGGCACTGAAGCTTTCTTT	CASSLGEGTEAFF
few	-	TRBV20-1	TRBJ2-3	TGCAGTGCTAGAGATGGGTCCCGGACTTCAGATACGCAGTATTTT	CSARDGSRTSDTQYF